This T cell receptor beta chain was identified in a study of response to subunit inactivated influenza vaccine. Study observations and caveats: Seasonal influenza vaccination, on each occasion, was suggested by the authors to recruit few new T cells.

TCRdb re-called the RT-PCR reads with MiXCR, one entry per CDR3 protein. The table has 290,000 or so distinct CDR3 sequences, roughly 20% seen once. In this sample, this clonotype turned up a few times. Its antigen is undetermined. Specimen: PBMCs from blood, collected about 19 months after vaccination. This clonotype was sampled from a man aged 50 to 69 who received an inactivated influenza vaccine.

The CDR3 bases are TGCGCCAGCAAAGATAGCGGGAGAACCCACAATGAGCAGTTCTTC. Its protein is CASKDSGRTHNEQFF. The chain combines TRBV5-1 with TRBJ2-1, with 9 bases that match TRBD2. V lost 6 bases to trimming and J lost 5 bases; unmatched junction nucleotides: 9. The CDR3 length is 15 residues. Per the germline V gene, CDR1 is SGHRS and CDR2 is YFSETQ.